This is a list of T cell receptor beta chains from one sample in a study of shared clonotypes between healthy human individuals. TCRdb's copy holds only in-frame clones and misses some; the assay was immunoSEQ multiplex PCR. This sample carries some 1,400,000 clones, 96% of them seen once, and the ten largest clones take roughly 1.2%. Sequenced: naive CD4+ T cells sorted from blood. The receptors here all came from a man aged 25 to 40 in good health. CDR3s include the opening cysteine and the closing phenylalanine or tryptophan. D genes are given only for firm matches. Expanded clones get a size class; other rows say once, few or many, or leave the size out.

TRBD1	TRBV6-5	once	TRBJ2-7	CASSYGLDRSLYEQYF	TGTGCCAGCAGTTACGGTCTGGACAGGTCACTCTACGAGCAGTACTTC
.	TRBV6-6	.	TRBJ1-2	CASSKANPVRGGYTF	TGTGCCAGCAGTAAAGCGAACCCAGTCCGGGGTGGCTACACCTTC
TRBD1	TRBV29-1	.	TRBJ2-7	CSATLRGRDEQYF	TGCAGCGCAACATTGAGGGGGCGCGACGAGCAGTACTTC
.	TRBV11-1	.	TRBJ2-7	CASSLAERPIGYEQYF	TGTGCCAGCAGCTTAGCGGAGAGGCCTATAGGCTACGAGCAGTACTTC
TRBD2	TRBV5-5	.	TRBJ2-2	CASSQLAGGGTGELFF	TGTGCCAGCAGCCAACTAGCGGGAGGTGGTACCGGGGAGCTGTTTTTT
.	TRBV4-3	.	TRBJ2-7	CASSQLAGRSEQYF	TGCGCCAGCAGCCAATTGGCAGGGAGAAGCGAGCAGTACTTC
TRBD2	TRBV9	.	TRBJ2-5	CASSGDPGLAGRFQETQYF	TGTGCCAGCAGCGGAGATCCGGGACTAGCGGGGCGTTTCCAAGAGACCCAGTACTTC
.	TRBV21-1	.	TRBJ2-2	CASSKHVAGELFF	TGTGCCAGCAGCAAACATGTGGCCGGGGAGCTGTTTTTT
TRBD2	TRBV29-1	.	TRBJ2-1	CSALKILLAVSTTNEQFF	TGCAGCGCCTTGAAGATCCTACTAGCGGTTTCCACCACCAATGAGCAGTTCTTC
TRBD2	TRBV6-1	.	TRBJ2-1	CASSALAGEGEQFF	TGTGCCAGCAGCGCCCTAGCGGGAGAGGGTGAGCAGTTCTTC
.	TRBV7-9	once	TRBJ1-4	CASSPGPNREKLFF	TGTGCCAGCAGCCCTGGGCCTAACCGAGAAAAACTGTTTTTT
.	TRBV5-4	.	TRBJ2-5	CASSLDNYLQETQYF	TGTGCCAGCAGCTTGGATAACTACCTCCAAGAGACCCAGTACTTC
.	TRBV6-5	.	TRBJ1-1	CASSYSIPALSEAFF	TGTGCCAGCAGTTACTCGATTCCCGCCTTGAGTGAAGCTTTCTTT
.	TRBV28	.	TRBJ1-2	CASRVGLYGYTF	TGTGCCAGCAGAGTGGGACTCTATGGCTACACCTTC
TRBD1	TRBV29-1	.	TRBJ2-1	CSVGNSGTGFPHEQFF	TGCAGCGTTGGGAACTCCGGGACAGGGTTCCCACATGAGCAGTTCTTC
.	TRBV6-1	once	TRBJ1-5	CASSVQPDSNQPQHF	TGTGCCAGCAGCGTTCAACCGGATAGCAATCAGCCCCAGCATTTT
.	TRBV5-6	.	TRBJ1-1	CASSVSRGGAFF	TGTGCCAGCAGCGTATCAAGGGGGGGAGCTTTCTTT
.	TRBV2	.	TRBJ2-6	CASSVTSGGANVLTF	TGTGCCAGCAGTGTCACGTCGGGTGGGGCCAACGTCCTGACTTTC
.	TRBV5-1	.	TRBJ1-1	CASSLEWGGSEAFF	TGCGCCAGCAGCTTGGAATGGGGGGGTAGTGAAGCTTTCTTT
TRBD1	TRBV2	.	TRBJ1-2	CASSVLRGNYGYTF	TGTGCCAGCAGTGTACTCAGGGGGAACTATGGCTACACCTTC
.	TRBV5-4	.	TRBJ1-5	CASSTGGAQPQHF	TGTGCCAGCAGCACTGGCGGGGCTCAGCCCCAGCATTTT
.	TRBV9	.	TRBJ2-1	CASSVAEGEQFF	TGTGCCAGCAGCGTAGCTGAGGGTGAGCAGTTCTTC
.	TRBV9	.	TRBJ2-3	CASSPRLPPTDTQYF	TGTGCCAGCAGCCCCCGACTACCTCCCACAGATACGCAGTATTTT
.	TRBV13	.	TRBJ2-6	CASRSRGGFSGANVLTF	TGTGCCAGCAGAAGCAGGGGGGGGTTCTCCGGGGCCAACGTCCTGACTTTC
.	TRBV7-2	.	TRBJ2-3	CASSAEGADTQYF	TGTGCCAGCAGCGCAGAGGGCGCAGATACGCAGTATTTT